This TCR beta chain was observed in a study of blood T cell repertoires in COVID-19. The wider study: From T cells, B-cell-depleted T cells, or PBMCs came the material, which was cDNA or gDNA.

In the original processing: The assay estimated nucleated cells by amplifying reference gene primers. Produced via immunoSEQ multiplex PCR; TCRdb's table is partial and in-frame only. V, J and clone size were drawn from that table, and D and trimming were deduced from the DNA. Found here are around 300,000 clones, 88% of them singletons; the top ten hold about 1%. Germline assignment: CDR1 SQVTM and CDR2 ANQGSEA. The CDR3 extends over 14 amino acids. The V gene end was trimmed by 3 bases and the J gene end by 3 bases; junction bases not matched to a gene: 6. Sample: PBMCs or T cells enriched from blood (not recorded which). J is TRBJ2-5 and V is TRBV29-1, with TRBD1 matching 8 bases. The receptor comes from a woman younger than 45 who had recovered from COVID-19. CDR3 DNA: TGCAGCGTTGACGTCTCAGGGGGCAAAGAGACCCAGTACTTC. Translation gives CSVDVSGGKETQYF.